This entry features one T cell receptor (beta chain) sequence. The data were taken from a study of shared T cell receptors in the human thymus. Method: immunoSEQ multiplex PCR; TCRdb's copy keeps in-frame clones and lacks some. The sample has roughly 68,000 clones, about 95% seen once. V gave up 1 base and J gave up 4 bases, with 19 bases separating them. The germline V gene encodes CDR1 SGHDN and CDR2 FVKESK. The CDR3 consists of 18 residues. The TCR was taken from a human donor. The chain couples TRBV14 to TRBJ1-4, with D perhaps TRBD1 (5 bases). Sequencing was carried out using thymocytes. DNA for the CDR3: TGTGCCAGCAGCCAAGGGCATGACAGAAAAACCATTAATGAAAAACTGTTTTTT. Translation: CASSQGHDRKTINEKLFF.